This passage covers 8 T cell receptor beta chains from one sample sequenced in a study of T cell changes during pregnancy in multiple sclerosis. Some clones are missing from TCRdb's copy, which holds only in-frame ones; the method was immunoSEQ multiplex PCR. The data contain 90,000 to 100,000 clones, 92% of them singletons. This specimen consisted of peripheral blood, obtained after pregnancy. The receptor source for this set is a female donor in good health, enrolled as a control in a pregnancy study.

V gene TRBV6-6 combines with J gene TRBJ1-2; 10 nucleotides agree with TRBD1. Looked up from germline, CDR1 is MNHNY and CDR2 is SVGAGI (reference sequence). This CDR3 contains 15 residues. V was clipped by 4 bases and J by 6 bases; unmatched bases: 8. The CDR3 sequence is CASSFEGTGVNGYTF. The CDR3 DNA follows: TGTGCCAGCAGTTTCGAAGGGACAGGGGTCAATGGCTACACCTTC.

This chain joins TRBV18 and TRBJ2-3; 8 bases fit TRBD2. This CDR3 comprises 15 residues. The ends lost 3 bases at V and 0 bases at J; junction bases unmatched: 2. Germline CDR1 and CDR2: KGHSH and LQKENI. The CDR3: CASSPTGGSTDTQYF. CDR3 nucleotides: TGTGCCAGCTCACCGACGGGGGGGAGCACAGATACGCAGTATTTT. The full variable domain, rest sourced from reference TRBV18 and TRBJ2-3, is NAGVMQNPRHLVRRRGQEARLRCSPMKGHSHVYWYRQLPEEGLKFMVYLQKENIIDESGMPKERFSAEFPKEGPSILRIQQVVRGDSAAYFCASSPTGGSTDTQYFGPGTRLTVL.

V gene TRBV4-1 combines with J gene TRBJ2-7, with TRBD2 identical over 7 bases. Germline assignment: CDR1 MGHRA and CDR2 YSYEKL. The CDR3 consists of 15 residues. V lost 3 bases and J lost 4; bases outside the gene matches: 9. The CDR3 protein is CASSHPAGTTYEQYF. CDR3 sequence (DNA): TGCGCCAGCAGCCACCCGGCCGGGACTACATACGAGCAGTACTTC.

The chain employs TRBV27 and TRBJ1-1, with TRBD1 matching 7 bases. Unmatched junction bases numbered 6, after V lost 2 bases and J lost 3 bases. The germline V gene has CDR1 MNHEY and CDR2 SMNVEV (reference sequence). The CDR3 is made up of 15 amino acids. The CDR3 sequence is CASSLQIGTDTEAFF. The CDR3 nucleotides read TGTGCCAGCAGTTTACAAATCGGGACAGACACTGAAGCTTTCTTT.

The genes are TRBV28 and TRBJ1-6; 8 bases map to TRBD1. The CDR3 has 16 amino acids. The germline V gene encodes CDR1 MDHEN and CDR2 SYDVKM. V lost 6 bases and J lost 9; bases outside the gene matches: 13. The CDR3 bases are TGTGCCAGCAGCCCTCCCGGGACAGGTTGGATTTCACCCCTCCACTTT. Its protein is CASSPPGTGWISPLHF.

This clone was seen once. This rearrangement joins TRBV19 to TRBJ2-1; D perhaps matches TRBD2 (5 bases). The germline gives CDR1 LNHDA, CDR2 SQIVND (reference sequence). The CDR3 consists of 16 residues. Trimming pared 5 bases from V and 8 bases from J, leaving 22 bases between. CDR3 nucleotide sequence: TGTGCCAGTAGTCCACCCCCCGGGGAGATCGTATATGAGCAGTTCTTC. Translated, it gives CASSPPPGEIVYEQFF.

The CDR3 loop is CASSPPAGGKLFF. Written as DNA, the CDR3 is TGTGCCAGCTCACCACCAGCGGGGGGAAAACTGTTTTTT. The chain employs TRBV18 and TRBJ1-4, with a tentative D call TRBD1 (5 bases). The CDR3 spans 13 residues. CDR1 is KGHSH, CDR2 LQKENI, per germline. With 0 bases removed from V and 10 bases from J, the gap between germline ends came to 9 bases. Variable domain in full (rest from reference TRBV18 and TRBJ1-4): NAGVMQNPRHLVRRRGQEARLRCSPMKGHSHVYWYRQLPEEGLKFMVYLQKENIIDESGMPKERFSAEFPKEGPSILRIQQVVRGDSAAYFCASSPPAGGKLFFGSGTQLSVL.

The chain recombines TRBV16 with TRBJ1-4; no reliable D call. Trimming removed 4 bases at V and 8 bases at J, with 23 bases between. Per the germline V gene, CDR1 is KGHSY and CDR2 is FQNENV. This CDR3 spans 17 amino acids. CDR3 sequence reads: CASSREARSNEKEKLFF. The CDR3 nucleotides read TGTGCCAGCAGCCGTGAAGCTAGGTCCAACGAAAAGGAAAAACTGTTTTTT.